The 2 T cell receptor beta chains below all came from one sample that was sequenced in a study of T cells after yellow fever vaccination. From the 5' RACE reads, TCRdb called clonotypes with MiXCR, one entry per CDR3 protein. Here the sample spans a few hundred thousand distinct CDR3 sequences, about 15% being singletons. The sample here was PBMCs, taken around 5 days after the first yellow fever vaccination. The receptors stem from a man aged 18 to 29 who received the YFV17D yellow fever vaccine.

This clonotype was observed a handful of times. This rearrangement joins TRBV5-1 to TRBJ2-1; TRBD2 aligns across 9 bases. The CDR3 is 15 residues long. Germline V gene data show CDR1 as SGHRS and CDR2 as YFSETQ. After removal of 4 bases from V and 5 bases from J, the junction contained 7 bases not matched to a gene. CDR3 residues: CASSLAAGGHNEQFF. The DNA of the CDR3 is TGCGCCAGCAGCCTGGCGGCGGGGGGGCACAATGAGCAGTTCTTC.

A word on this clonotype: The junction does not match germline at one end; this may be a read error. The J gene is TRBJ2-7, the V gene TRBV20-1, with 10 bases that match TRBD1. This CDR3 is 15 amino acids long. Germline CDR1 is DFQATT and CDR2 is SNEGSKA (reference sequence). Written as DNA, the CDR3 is TGCTGTGCTAGTCAGACAGGACAGGGGGCCTACGAGCAGTACTTC. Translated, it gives CCASQTGQGAYEQYF.